The clone carrying this T cell receptor beta chain is a singleton in its sample. These data originate in a study of blood T cell repertoires in COVID-19. Study context: Donors in the United States, Italy and Spain gave samples during acute or convalescent COVID-19. PBMCs, B-cell-depleted T cells, or T cells provided the cDNA or gDNA that made up the material.

The length of the CDR3 is 15 residues. Per the germline V gene, CDR1 is SNHLY and CDR2 is FYNNEI. Unmatched junction bases numbered 7, after V lost 6 bases and J lost 3 bases. In the authors' workflow: Quantification of nucleated cells was approximated via reference gene primer amplification. Measured with immunoSEQ multiplex PCR; TCRdb has only the in-frame clones, and not every one. D and trimming come from the DNA, and the V and J calls and clone size come from that table. The sample contains about 300,000 clones, about 90% of which appear only once. V usage is TRBV2 and J usage is TRBJ2-2, with 7 positions matching TRBD2. The receptor was derived from a woman aged 40 to 50 who had recovered from COVID-19. Input material: peripheral blood. CDR3 coding DNA: TGTGCCAGCAGCGCCATAGCGGGTTACACCGGGGAGCTGTTTTTT. As protein: CASSAIAGYTGELFF.